The entry below gives a single T cell receptor (beta chain) sequence along with its context. Antigen unknown. The CDR3 has 15 residues. Germline assignment: CDR1 MNHNS and CDR2 SASEGT. V was clipped by 1 base and J by 1 base, with 10 bases between them. This sample was taken from a study of CD8 T cells in ankylosing spondylitis. Study-level findings and limits: Previous work reported some of these motif variants in the synovial fluid and blood of reactive arthritis. Clones linked to the disease showed a CD8+ phenotype. They occurred at relatively low frequencies in peripheral blood.

One entry per CDR3 protein results from TCRdb running MiXCR on the 5' RACE reads. The sample gives 230,000 or so distinct CDR3 sequences, 15% to 20% of which show up once; around 30% is in the top ten. The specimen was blood, either unsorted or a sorted T cell fraction (not recorded which). The chain joins TRBV6-1 to TRBJ1-1; D ambiguous. The receptor comes from a male donor with ankylosing spondylitis or in good health (not recorded which). This chain's CDR3 is CASSEDESGNTEAFF. The CDR3 DNA reads TGTGCCAGCAGTGAAGACGAAAGCGGGAACACTGAAGCTTTCTTT.